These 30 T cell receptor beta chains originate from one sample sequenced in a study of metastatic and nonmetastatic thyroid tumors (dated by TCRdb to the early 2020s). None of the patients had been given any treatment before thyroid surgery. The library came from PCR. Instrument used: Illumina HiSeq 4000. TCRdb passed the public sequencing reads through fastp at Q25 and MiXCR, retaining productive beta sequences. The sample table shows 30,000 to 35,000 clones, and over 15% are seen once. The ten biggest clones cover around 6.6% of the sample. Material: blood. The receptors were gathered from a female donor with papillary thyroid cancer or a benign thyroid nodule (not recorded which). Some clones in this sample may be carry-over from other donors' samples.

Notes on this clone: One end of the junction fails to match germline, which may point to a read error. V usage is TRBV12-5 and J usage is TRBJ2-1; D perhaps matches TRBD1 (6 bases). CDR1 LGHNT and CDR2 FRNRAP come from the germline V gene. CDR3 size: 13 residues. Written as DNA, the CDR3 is TGTGCTAGTGGTTTGAGACAACAGGGTCCCCTTGTCTTC. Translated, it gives CASGLRQQGPLVF.

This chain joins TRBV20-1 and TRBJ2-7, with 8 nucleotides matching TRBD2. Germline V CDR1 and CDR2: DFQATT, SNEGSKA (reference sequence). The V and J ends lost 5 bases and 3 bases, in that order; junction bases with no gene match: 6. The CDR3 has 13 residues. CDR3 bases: TGCAGTGCTGACGTGACTAGCGTCTACGAGCAGTACTTC. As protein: CSADVTSVYEQYF.

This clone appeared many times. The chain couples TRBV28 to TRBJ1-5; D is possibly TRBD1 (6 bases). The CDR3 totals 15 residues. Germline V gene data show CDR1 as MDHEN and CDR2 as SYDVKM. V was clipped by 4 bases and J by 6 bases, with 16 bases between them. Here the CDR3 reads CASSSTGFVGQPQHF. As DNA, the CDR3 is TGTGCCAGCAGTTCAACAGGGTTTGTCGGTCAGCCCCAGCATTTT.

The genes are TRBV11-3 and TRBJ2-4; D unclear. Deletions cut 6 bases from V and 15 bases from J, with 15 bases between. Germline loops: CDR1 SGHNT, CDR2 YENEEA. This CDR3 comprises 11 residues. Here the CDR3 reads CASRGEVVRYF. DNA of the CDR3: TGTGCCAGCAGAGGAGAGGTGGTCCGGTACTTC. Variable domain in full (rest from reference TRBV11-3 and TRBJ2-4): EAGVVQSPRYKIIEKKQPVAFWCNPISGHNTLYWYLQNLGQGPELLIRYENEEAVDDSQLPKDRFSAERLKGVDSTLKIQPAELGDSAVYLCASRGEVVRYFGAGTRLSVL.

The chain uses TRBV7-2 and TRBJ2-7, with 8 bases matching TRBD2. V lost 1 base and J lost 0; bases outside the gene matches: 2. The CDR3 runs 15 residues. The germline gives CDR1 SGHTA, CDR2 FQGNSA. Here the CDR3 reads CASSLGSGDSYEQYF. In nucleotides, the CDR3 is TGTGCCAGCAGCTTAGGTAGCGGGGACTCCTACGAGCAGTACTTC. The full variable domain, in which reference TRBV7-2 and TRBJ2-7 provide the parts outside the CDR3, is GAGVSQSPSNKVTEKGKDVELRCDPISGHTALYWYRQSLGQGLEFLIYFQGNSAPDKSGLPSDRFSAERTGGSVSTLTIQRTQQEDSAVYLCASSLGSGDSYEQYFGPGTRLTVT.

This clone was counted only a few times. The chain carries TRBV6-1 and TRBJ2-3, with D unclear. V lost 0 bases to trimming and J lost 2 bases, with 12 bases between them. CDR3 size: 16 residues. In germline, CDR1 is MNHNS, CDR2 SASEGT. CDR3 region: CASSEAHLRNTDTQYF. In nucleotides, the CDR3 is TGTGCCAGCAGTGAAGCACACTTGAGGAACACAGATACGCAGTATTTT.

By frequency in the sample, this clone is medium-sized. Written as DNA, the CDR3 is TGTGCCAGCAGCTTATGGTTGGCAGGCGATGGCTACACCTTC. It specifies CASSLWLAGDGYTF. The chain employs TRBV7-9 and TRBJ1-2; D is uncertain. Trimming pared 2 bases from V and 6 bases from J, leaving 13 bases between. CDR1 and CDR2 from the germline V gene are SEHNR and FQNEAQ (reference sequence). The CDR3 covers 14 residues.

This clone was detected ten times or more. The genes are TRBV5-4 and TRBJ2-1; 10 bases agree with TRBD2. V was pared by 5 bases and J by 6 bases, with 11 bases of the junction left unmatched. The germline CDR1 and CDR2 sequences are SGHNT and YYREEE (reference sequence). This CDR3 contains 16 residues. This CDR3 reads CASRFAGTSVVNEQFF. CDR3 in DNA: TGTGCCAGCAGGTTCGCCGGGACTAGCGTAGTCAATGAGCAGTTCTTC.

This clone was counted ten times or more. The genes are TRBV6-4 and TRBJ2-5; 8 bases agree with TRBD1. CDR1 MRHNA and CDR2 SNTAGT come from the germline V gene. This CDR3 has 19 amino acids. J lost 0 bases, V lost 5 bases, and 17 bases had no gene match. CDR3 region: CASSRWGQVTGGHQETQYF. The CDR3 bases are TGTGCCAGCAGTAGGTGGGGACAGGTAACAGGAGGGCACCAAGAGACCCAGTACTTC.

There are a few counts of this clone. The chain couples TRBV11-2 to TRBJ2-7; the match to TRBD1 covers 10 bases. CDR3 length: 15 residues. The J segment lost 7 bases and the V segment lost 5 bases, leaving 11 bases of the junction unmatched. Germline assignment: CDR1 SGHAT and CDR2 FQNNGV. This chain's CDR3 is CASSNRQGARQEQYF. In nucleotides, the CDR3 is TGTGCCAGCAGCAACCGACAGGGGGCGCGTCAAGAGCAGTACTTC.

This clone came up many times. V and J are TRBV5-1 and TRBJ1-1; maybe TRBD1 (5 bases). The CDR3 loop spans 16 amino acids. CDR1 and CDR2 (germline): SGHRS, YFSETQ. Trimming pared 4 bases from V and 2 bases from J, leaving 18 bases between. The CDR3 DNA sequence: TGCGCCAGCAGCGGCAGGGCAATTGATAGCAACACTGAAGCTTTCTTT. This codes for CASSGRAIDSNTEAFF.

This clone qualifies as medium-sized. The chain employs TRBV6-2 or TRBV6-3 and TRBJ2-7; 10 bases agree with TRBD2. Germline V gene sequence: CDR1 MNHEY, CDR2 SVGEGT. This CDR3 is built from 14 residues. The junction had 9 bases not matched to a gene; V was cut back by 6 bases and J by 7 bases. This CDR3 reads CASSLAGASGEQYF. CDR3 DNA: TGTGCCAGCAGCCTAGCGGGGGCCTCGGGAGAGCAGTACTTC.

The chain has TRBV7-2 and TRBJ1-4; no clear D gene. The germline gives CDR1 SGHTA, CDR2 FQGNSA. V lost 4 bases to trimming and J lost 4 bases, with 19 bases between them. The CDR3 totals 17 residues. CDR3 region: CASSSIVPWTVNEKLFF. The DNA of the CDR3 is TGTGCCAGCAGCTCCATAGTCCCCTGGACGGTTAATGAAAAACTGTTTTTT.

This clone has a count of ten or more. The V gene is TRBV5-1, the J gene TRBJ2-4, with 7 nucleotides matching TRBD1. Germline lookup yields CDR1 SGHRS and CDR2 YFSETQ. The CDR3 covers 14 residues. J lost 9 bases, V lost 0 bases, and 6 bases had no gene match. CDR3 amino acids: CASSLGDSQRIQYF. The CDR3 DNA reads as TGCGCCAGCAGCTTGGGGGACAGCCAACGCATTCAGTACTTC.

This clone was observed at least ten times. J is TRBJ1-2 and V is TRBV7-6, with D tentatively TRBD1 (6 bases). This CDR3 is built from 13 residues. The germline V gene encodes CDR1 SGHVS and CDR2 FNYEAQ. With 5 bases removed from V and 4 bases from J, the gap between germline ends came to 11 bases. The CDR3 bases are TGTGCCAGCAGCCCCGACAGGATCTATGGCTACACCTTC. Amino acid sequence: CASSPDRIYGYTF. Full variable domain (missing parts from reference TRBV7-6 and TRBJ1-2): GAGVSQSPRYKVTKRGQDVALRCDPISGHVSLYWYRQALGQGPEFLTYFNYEAQQDKSGLPNDRFSAERPEGSISTLTIQRTEQRDSAMYRCASSPDRIYGYTFGSGTRLTVV.

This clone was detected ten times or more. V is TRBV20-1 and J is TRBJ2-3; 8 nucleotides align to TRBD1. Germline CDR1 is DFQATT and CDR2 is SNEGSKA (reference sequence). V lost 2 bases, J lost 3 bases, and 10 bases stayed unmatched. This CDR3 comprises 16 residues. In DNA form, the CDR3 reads TGCAGTGCTAGACCCCTGGACAGGGTAGATACAGATACGCAGTATTTT. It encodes CSARPLDRVDTDTQYF.

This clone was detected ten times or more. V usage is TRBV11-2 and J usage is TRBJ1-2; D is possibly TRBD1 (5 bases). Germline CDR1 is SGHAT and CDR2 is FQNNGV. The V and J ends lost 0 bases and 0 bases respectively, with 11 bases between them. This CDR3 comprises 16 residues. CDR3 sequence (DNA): TGTGCCAGCAGCTTAGACAGGACACGAGCTAACTATGGCTACACCTTC. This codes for CASSLDRTRANYGYTF.

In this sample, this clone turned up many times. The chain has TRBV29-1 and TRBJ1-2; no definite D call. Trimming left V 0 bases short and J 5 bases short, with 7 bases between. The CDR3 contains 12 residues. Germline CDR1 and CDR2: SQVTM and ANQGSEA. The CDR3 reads CSVEDRVYGYTF. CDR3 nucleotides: TGCAGCGTTGAAGATCGGGTTTATGGCTACACCTTC.

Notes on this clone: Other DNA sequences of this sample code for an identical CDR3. CDR3 residues: CASSRPGVTYNEQFF. As DNA, the CDR3 is TGTGCCAGCAGCCGACCAGGTGTCACCTACAATGAGCAGTTCTTC. The genes are TRBV28 and TRBJ2-1, with D unclear. Germline V gene data show CDR1 as MDHEN and CDR2 as SYDVKM. This CDR3 has 15 amino acids. V lost 6 bases, J lost 2 bases, and 14 bases lay in between.

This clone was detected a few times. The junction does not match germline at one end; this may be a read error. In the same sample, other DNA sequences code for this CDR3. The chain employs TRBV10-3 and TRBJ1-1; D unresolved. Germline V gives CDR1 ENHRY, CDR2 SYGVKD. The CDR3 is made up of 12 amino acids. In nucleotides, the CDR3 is TGTGCCATCAGCGAGTCCGAGGCTGAAGCTTTCTTT. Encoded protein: CAISESEAEAFF.

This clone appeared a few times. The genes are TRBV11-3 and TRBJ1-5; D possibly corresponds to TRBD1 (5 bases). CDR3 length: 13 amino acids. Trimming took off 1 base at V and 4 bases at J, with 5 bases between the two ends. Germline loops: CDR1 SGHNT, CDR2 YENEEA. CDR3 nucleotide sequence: TGTGCCAGCAGCTTAGGGACAAATCAGCCCCAGCATTTT. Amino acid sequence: CASSLGTNQPQHF. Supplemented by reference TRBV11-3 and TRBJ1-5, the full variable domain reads EAGVVQSPRYKIIEKKQPVAFWCNPISGHNTLYWYLQNLGQGPELLIRYENEEAVDDSQLPKDRFSAERLKGVDSTLKIQPAELGDSAVYLCASSLGTNQPQHFGDGTRLSIL.

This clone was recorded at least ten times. The DNA for the CDR3 is TGTGCCAGCAGCGGGTTAACAGATACGCAGTATTTT. Amino acid sequence: CASSGLTDTQYF. The rearrangement joins TRBV9 to TRBJ2-3; no firm D call. Germline CDR1 and CDR2: SGDLS and YYNGEE. CDR3 length: 12 amino acids. The ends were cut back, 3 bases at V and 3 bases at J, with 5 bases in the middle.

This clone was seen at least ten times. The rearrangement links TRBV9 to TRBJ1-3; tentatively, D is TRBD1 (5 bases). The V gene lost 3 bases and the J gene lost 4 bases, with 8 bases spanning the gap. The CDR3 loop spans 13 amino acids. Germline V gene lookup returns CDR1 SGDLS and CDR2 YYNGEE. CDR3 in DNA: TGTGCCAGCAGCGAGGGGCTGGGAAACACCATATATTTT. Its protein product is CASSEGLGNTIYF.

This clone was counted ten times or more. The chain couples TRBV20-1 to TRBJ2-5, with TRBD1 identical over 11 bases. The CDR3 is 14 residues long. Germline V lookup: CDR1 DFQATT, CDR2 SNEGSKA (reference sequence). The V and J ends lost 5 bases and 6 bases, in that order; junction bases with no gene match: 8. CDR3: CSAWIGTGGQTQYF. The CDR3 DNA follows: TGCAGTGCTTGGATAGGGACAGGGGGACAGACCCAGTACTTC.

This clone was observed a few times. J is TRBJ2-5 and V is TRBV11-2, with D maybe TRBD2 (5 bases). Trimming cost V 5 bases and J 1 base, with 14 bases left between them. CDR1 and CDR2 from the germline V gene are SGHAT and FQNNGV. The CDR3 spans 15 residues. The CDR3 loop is CASSQYGGPQETQYF. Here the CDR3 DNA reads TGTGCCAGCAGCCAATACGGAGGACCCCAAGAGACCCAGTACTTC. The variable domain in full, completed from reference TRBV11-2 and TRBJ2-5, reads EAGVAQSPRYKIIEKRQSVAFWCNPISGHATLYWYQQILGQGPKLLIQFQNNGVVDDSQLPKDRFSAERLKGVDSTLKIQPAKLEDSAVYLCASSQYGGPQETQYFGPGTRLLVL.

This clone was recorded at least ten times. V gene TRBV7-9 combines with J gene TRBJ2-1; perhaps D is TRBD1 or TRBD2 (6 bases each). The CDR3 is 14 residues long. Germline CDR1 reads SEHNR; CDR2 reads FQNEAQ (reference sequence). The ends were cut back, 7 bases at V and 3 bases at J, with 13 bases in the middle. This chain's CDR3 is CASTSRDNYNEQFF. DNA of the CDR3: TGTGCCAGCACTTCGCGGGACAACTACAATGAGCAGTTCTTC.

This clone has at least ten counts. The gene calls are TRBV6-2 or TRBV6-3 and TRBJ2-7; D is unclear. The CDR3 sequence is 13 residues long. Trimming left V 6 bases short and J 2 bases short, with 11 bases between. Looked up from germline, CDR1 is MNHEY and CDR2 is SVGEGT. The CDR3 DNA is TGTGCCAGCAGACCCAATGTCCCCTACGAGCAGTACTTC. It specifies CASRPNVPYEQYF.

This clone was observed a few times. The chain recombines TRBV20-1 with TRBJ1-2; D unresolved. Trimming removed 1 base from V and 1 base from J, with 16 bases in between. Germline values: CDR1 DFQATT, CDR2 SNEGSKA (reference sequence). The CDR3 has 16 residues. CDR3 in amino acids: CSARGWEDANNYGYTF. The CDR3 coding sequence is TGCAGTGCTAGAGGGTGGGAGGACGCCAATAACTATGGCTACACCTTC.

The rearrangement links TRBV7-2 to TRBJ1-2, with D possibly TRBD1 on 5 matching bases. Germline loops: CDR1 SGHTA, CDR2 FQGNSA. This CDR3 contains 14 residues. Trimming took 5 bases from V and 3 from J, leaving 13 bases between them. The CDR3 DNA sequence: TGTGCCAGCAGCACTTCGAGGGGCGACTATGGCTACACCTTC. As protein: CASSTSRGDYGYTF.

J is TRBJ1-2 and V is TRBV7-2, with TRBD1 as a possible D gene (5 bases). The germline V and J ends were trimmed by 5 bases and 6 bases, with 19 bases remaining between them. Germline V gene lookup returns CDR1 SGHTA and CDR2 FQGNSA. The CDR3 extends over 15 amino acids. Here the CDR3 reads CASSPWWGGGDGYTF. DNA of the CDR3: TGTGCCAGCAGCCCATGGTGGGGGGGTGGGGATGGCTACACCTTC. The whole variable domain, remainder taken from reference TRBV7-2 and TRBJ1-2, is GAGVSQSPSNKVTEKGKDVELRCDPISGHTALYWYRQSLGQGLEFLIYFQGNSAPDKSGLPSDRFSAERTGGSVSTLTIQRTQQEDSAVYLCASSPWWGGGDGYTFGSGTRLTVV.